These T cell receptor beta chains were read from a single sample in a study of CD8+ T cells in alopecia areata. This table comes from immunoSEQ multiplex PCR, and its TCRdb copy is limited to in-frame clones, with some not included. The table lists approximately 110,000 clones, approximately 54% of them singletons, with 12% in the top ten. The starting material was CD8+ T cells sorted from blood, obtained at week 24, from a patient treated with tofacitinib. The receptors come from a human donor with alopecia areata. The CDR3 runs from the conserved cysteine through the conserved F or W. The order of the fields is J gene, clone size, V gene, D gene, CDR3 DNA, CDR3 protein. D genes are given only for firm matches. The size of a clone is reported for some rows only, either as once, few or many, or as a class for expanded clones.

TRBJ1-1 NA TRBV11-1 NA TGTGCCAGCAGCCCACCCCATATGGCAGGAATGAACACTGAAGCTTTCTTT CASSPPHMAGMNTEAFF
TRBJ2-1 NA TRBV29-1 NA TGCAGCGTTGAGTGGGGCCCCTTGGGAGATGAGCAGTTCTTC CSVEWGPLGDEQFF
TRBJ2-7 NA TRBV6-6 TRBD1 TGTGCCAGCAGCTCGGACAGGGGGGTCTTCGACGAGCAGTACTTC CASSSDRGVFDEQYF
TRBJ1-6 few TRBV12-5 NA TGTGCTAGTGGTTTGGCTCAGGCCCACCCAATTTCACCCCTCCACTTT CASGLAQAHPISPLHF
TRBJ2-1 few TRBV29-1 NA TGCAGCGTTGAAGATCGGGGCGGGGTCGGGACGTACAATGAGCAGTTCTTC CSVEDRGGVGTYNEQFF
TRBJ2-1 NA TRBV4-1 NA TGCGCCAGCAGCCAAGATGTATGGGGGGCGTCCTACAATGAGCAGTTCTTC CASSQDVWGASYNEQFF
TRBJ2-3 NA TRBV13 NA TGTGCCAGCAGCTCAAGATTGGGCGATACGCAGTATTTT CASSSRLGDTQYF
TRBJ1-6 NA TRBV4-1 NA TGCGCCAGCAGCCCTGCGGGGGGAGGTTCACCCCTCCACTTT CASSPAGGGSPLHF
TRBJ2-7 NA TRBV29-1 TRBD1 TGCAGCGTTGAGGATAGGACAGGGACCTACGAGCAGTACTTC CSVEDRTGTYEQYF
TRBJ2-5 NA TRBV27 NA TGTGCCAGCAGTTTGGTGAGGGAAGAGACCCAGTACTTC CASSLVREETQYF
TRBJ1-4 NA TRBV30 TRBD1 TGTGCCTGGAGTGTACCACAGGGGGCTGAAAAACTGTTTTTT CAWSVPQGAEKLFF
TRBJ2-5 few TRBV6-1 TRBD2 TGTGCCAGCAGTGAAGTTCGGGGGGGCCAAGAGACCCAGTACTTC CASSEVRGGQETQYF
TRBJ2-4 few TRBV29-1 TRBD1 TGCAGCGTAACCGGGACAGGGTTAATTCAGTACTTC CSVTGTGLIQYF
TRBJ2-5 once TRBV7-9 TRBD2 TGTGCCAGCAGCTTCGTTAGGTCTAGCGGGGGCCGGTACCAAGAGACCCAGTACTTC CASSFVRSSGGRYQETQYF
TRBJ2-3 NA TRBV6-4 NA TGTGCCAGCAGTGACGGGGTGGTTGGCACAGATACGCAGTATTTT CASSDGVVGTDTQYF
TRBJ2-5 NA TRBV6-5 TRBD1 TGTGCCAGTGGACAGGGTGGGGAGACCCAGTACTTC CASGQGGETQYF
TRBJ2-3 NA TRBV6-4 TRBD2 TGTGCCAGCAGTAGCGGGGGGGCAGATACGCAGTATTTT CASSSGGADTQYF
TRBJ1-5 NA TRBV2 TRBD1 TGTGCCAGCAGTCGAGGACAGGGGAGGAATCAGCCCCAGCATTTT CASSRGQGRNQPQHF
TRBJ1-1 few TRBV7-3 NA TGTGCCAGCAGCTTAATTCGACAGAGGAACACTGAAGCTTTCTTT CASSLIRQRNTEAFF
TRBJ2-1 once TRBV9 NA TGTGCCAGCAGCGTAGCAGGCGGGGCCAGATTCAATGAGCAGTTCTTC CASSVAGGARFNEQFF
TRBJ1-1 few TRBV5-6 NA TGTGCCAGCAGCTGGGGGGCCAGAGAAGCTTTCTTT CASSWGAREAFF
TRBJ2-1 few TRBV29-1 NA TGCAGCGTTGAGAGGAATAATGAGCAGTTCTTC CSVERNNEQFF
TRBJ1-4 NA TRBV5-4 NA TGTGCCAGCAGCTTGGATCTGGGGGGATTTAATGAAAAACTGTTTTTT CASSLDLGGFNEKLFF
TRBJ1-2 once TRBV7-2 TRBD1 TGTGCCAGCAGCCCCTATTTCGGGGGACAGAACTATGGCTACACCTTC CASSPYFGGQNYGYTF
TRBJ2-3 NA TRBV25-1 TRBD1 TGTGCCAGCAGTGATCCCCCCGGGACAGGGGTCACAGATACGCAGTATTTT CASSDPPGTGVTDTQYF
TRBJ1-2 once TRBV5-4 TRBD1 TGTGCCAGCAGCCCCGACCAGGACAGGGGGATCTTTGGCTACACCTTC CASSPDQDRGIFGYTF
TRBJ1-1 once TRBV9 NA TGTGCCAGCAGCGTAGATTCAGGCACGAACACTGAAGCTTTCTTT CASSVDSGTNTEAFF
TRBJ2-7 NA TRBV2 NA TGTGCCAGCAGTGAAGTTTTGGCAGGGACCTACGAGCAGTACTTC CASSEVLAGTYEQYF
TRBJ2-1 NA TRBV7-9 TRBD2 TGTGCCAGCAGCCTTGGGACTAGCGGGGTAATCGACTACAATGAGCAGTTCTTC CASSLGTSGVIDYNEQFF
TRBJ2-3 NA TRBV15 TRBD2 TGTGCCACCAGCAGTACGGGGGGTGGGGATACGCAGTATTTT CATSSTGGGDTQYF
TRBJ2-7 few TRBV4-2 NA TGTGCCAGCAGCCAGTCCTACGAGCAGTACTTC CASSQSYEQYF
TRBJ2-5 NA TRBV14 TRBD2 TGTGCCAGCAGCCAAGTACTAGCGGGGGGGCCACCCTCAGAGACCCAGTACTTC CASSQVLAGGPPSETQYF
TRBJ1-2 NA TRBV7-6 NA TGTGCCAGCAGCGCCCGGACAGACCAAGCTAACTATGGCTACACCTTC CASSARTDQANYGYTF
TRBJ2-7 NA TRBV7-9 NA TGTGCCAGCAGCTTAGACAAACCCTACGAGCAGTACTTC CASSLDKPYEQYF
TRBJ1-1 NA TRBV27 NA TGTGCCAGCAGCCTTGGGGGACTCACTGAAGCTTTCTTT CASSLGGLTEAFF
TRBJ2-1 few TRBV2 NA TGTGCCAGCGAGGCATTTGGCTACAATGAGCAGTTCTTC CASEAFGYNEQFF
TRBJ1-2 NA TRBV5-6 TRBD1 TGTGCCAGCCAACTGACAGGGCGCTATGGCTACACCTTC CASQLTGRYGYTF
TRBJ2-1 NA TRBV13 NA TGTGCCAGCAGCTTGGAGGGCGGGACCTACAATGAGCAGTTCTTC CASSLEGGTYNEQFF
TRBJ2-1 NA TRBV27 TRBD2 TGTGCCAGCAGTTGGTCTAGCGGGGACTCCTACAATGAGCAGTTCTTC CASSWSSGDSYNEQFF
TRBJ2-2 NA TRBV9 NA TGTGCCAGCAGCGTAGGTAGCACCGGGGAGCTGTTTTTT CASSVGSTGELFF
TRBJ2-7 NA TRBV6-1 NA TGTGCCAGCAGTGAATTCCCCTTCTACGAGCAGTACTTC CASSEFPFYEQYF
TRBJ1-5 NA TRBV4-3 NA TGCGCCAGCAGCCAAGATCCGGGGGCCCATCAGCCCCAGCATTTT CASSQDPGAHQPQHF
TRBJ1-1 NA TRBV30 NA TGTGCCTGGAGTGTACTACGTAACGCTGTTGAAGCTTTCTTT CAWSVLRNAVEAFF
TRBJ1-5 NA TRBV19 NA TGTGCCAGTAGCTCGGGACCGAGCAATCAGCCCCAGCATTTT CASSSGPSNQPQHF
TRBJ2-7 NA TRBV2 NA TGTGCCAGCGGAAACGATCGAAACGAGCAGTACTTC CASGNDRNEQYF
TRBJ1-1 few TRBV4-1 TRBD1 TGCGCCAGCAGCCCCTTGACAGGGGTCGGGATGAACACTGAAGCTTTCTTT CASSPLTGVGMNTEAFF
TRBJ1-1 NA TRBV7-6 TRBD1 TGTGCCAGCAGCACACAGGGGGGAATCACTGAAGCTTTCTTT CASSTQGGITEAFF
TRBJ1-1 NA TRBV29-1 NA TGCAGCGTTGAATACAAGGGGACGGAAGCTTTCTTT CSVEYKGTEAFF
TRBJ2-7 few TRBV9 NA TGTGCCAGCAGCGCAGGGGGGGACGAGCAGTACTTC CASSAGGDEQYF
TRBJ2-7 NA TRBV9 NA TGTGCCAGCAGCGTAGGTGGGGGGCGCGGTAACGAGCAGTACTTC CASSVGGGRGNEQYF
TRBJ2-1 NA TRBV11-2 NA TGTGCCAGCAGCTTACGGGGGCTAGGGTACTACGAGTTCTTC CASSLRGLGYYEFF
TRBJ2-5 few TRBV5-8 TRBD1 TGTGCCAGCAGCCCTAGACAGGGGCAAGAGACCCAGTACTTC CASSPRQGQETQYF
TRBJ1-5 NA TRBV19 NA TGTGCCAGTAGTATGGGTTTAGGGGGGTGGCAGCCCCAGCATTTT CASSMGLGGWQPQHF
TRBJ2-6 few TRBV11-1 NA TGTGCCAGCAGCTGGACATCACTAAAATCTGGGGCCAACGTCCTGACTTTC CASSWTSLKSGANVLTF